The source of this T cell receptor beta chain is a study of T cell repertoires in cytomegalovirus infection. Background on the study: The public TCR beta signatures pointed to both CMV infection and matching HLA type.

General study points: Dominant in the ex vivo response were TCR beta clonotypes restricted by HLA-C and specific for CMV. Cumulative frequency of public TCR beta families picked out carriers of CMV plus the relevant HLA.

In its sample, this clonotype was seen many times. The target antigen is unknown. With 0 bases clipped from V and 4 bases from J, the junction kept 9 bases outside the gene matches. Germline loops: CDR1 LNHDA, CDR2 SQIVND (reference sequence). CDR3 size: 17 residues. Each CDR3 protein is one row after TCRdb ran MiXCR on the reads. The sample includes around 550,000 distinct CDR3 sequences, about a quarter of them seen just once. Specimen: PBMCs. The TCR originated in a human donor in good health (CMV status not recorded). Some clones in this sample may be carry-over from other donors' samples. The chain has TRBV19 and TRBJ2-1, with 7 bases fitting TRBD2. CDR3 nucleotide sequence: TGTGCCAGTAGTATAGATCTTGCTAGCGGAGTATACAATGAGCAGTTCTTC. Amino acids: CASSIDLASGVYNEQFF.